This is a list of T cell receptor beta chains from one sample in a study of Ad26.COV2.S vaccination and SARS-CoV-2 variants. Clones were sequenced by immunoSEQ multiplex PCR, and TCRdb holds only the in-frame ones, with some missing. The sample records 350,000 to 450,000 clones, roughly 94% being singletons. The starting material was peripheral blood, obtained after recovery from COVID-19. The receptors come from a human donor who had recovered from COVID-19. Each CDR3 is given with its conserved first and last residue. The D gene is left open where the match is weak. Expanded clones are given a class, and other clones once, few, many or no size at all.

j_call: TRBJ2-2
d_call: TRBD1
v_call: TRBV5-4
clone_size: -
cdr3_aa: CASSTNRGPDTGELFF
cdr3_nt: TGTGCCAGCAGCACCAACAGGGGGCCGGACACCGGGGAGCTGTTTTTT

j_call: TRBJ2-3
d_call: TRBD2
v_call: TRBV9
clone_size: -
cdr3_aa: CASSVGREGTDTQYF
cdr3_nt: TGTGCCAGCAGCGTTGGGCGGGAGGGCACAGATACGCAGTATTTT

j_call: TRBJ1-3
d_call: TRBD1
v_call: TRBV6-6
clone_size: -
cdr3_aa: CASSYSAGGFSNTIYF
cdr3_nt: TGTGCCAGCAGTTACTCAGCAGGGGGATTCTCAAACACCATATATTTT

j_call: TRBJ2-1
d_call: -
v_call: TRBV3-1/TRBV3-2
clone_size: -
cdr3_aa: CASSPASGLGEQFF
cdr3_nt: TGTGCCAGCAGCCCCGCCTCGGGACTGGGTGAGCAGTTCTTC

j_call: TRBJ2-3
d_call: -
v_call: TRBV6-5
clone_size: -
cdr3_aa: CASSYGVGASDRQYF
cdr3_nt: TGTGCCAGCAGTTACGGGGTTGGGGCCTCGGACAGGCAGTATTTT

j_call: TRBJ2-5
d_call: -
v_call: TRBV5-6
clone_size: -
cdr3_aa: CASRRVLGDQYF
cdr3_nt: TGTGCCAGCCGCCGGGTCCTGGGGGACCAGTACTTC

j_call: TRBJ1-5
d_call: -
v_call: TRBV19
clone_size: -
cdr3_aa: CASSSSYSNQPQHF
cdr3_nt: TGTGCCAGTAGTTCCTCTTATAGCAATCAGCCCCAGCATTTT

j_call: TRBJ2-5
d_call: -
v_call: TRBV6-1
clone_size: -
cdr3_aa: CASSDIGTLQETQYF
cdr3_nt: TGTGCCAGCAGTGATATAGGGACCCTCCAAGAGACCCAGTACTTC

j_call: TRBJ2-2
d_call: -
v_call: TRBV6-5
clone_size: -
cdr3_aa: CASKNTGELFF
cdr3_nt: TGTGCCAGCAAGAACACCGGGGAGCTGTTTTTT

j_call: TRBJ1-2
d_call: -
v_call: TRBV10-3
clone_size: -
cdr3_aa: CAISDSSGPNYGYTF
cdr3_nt: TGTGCCATCAGTGACTCATCGGGACCGAACTATGGCTACACCTTC

j_call: TRBJ1-1
d_call: -
v_call: TRBV7-9
clone_size: -
cdr3_aa: CASSIGQLPEAFF
cdr3_nt: TGTGCCAGCAGCATCGGACAACTGCCTGAAGCTTTCTTT

j_call: TRBJ1-2
d_call: -
v_call: TRBV29-1
clone_size: -
cdr3_aa: CSVGGDGYTF
cdr3_nt: TGCAGCGTCGGGGGGGACGGCTACACCTTC

j_call: TRBJ1-6
d_call: -
v_call: TRBV10-1
clone_size: -
cdr3_aa: CASSDRGDSPLHF
cdr3_nt: TGCGCCAGCAGTGACAGGGGCGATTCACCCCTCCACTTT

j_call: TRBJ1-5
d_call: -
v_call: TRBV29-1
clone_size: few
cdr3_aa: CSVTSGPGQPQHF
cdr3_nt: TGCAGCGTAACGAGCGGGCCGGGCCAGCCCCAGCATTTT

j_call: TRBJ2-7
d_call: -
v_call: TRBV6-5
clone_size: -
cdr3_aa: CASSYGQTAYEQYF
cdr3_nt: TGTGCCAGCAGTTACGGGCAGACCGCCTACGAGCAGTACTTC

j_call: TRBJ2-7
d_call: TRBD2
v_call: TRBV5-4
clone_size: -
cdr3_aa: CASSSPRGLAGDEQYF
cdr3_nt: TGTGCCAGCAGCTCACCAAGGGGTCTAGCGGGGGACGAGCAGTACTTC

j_call: TRBJ2-7
d_call: -
v_call: TRBV2
clone_size: -
cdr3_aa: CASSEVLGSYEQYF
cdr3_nt: TGTGCCAGCAGTGAAGTCCTGGGCTCCTACGAGCAGTACTTC

j_call: TRBJ2-3
d_call: TRBD2
v_call: TRBV6-5
clone_size: once
cdr3_aa: CASSYGTSGGTDTQYF
cdr3_nt: TGTGCCAGCAGTTACGGTACTAGCGGGGGCACAGATACGCAGTATTTT

j_call: TRBJ2-5
d_call: TRBD2
v_call: TRBV2
clone_size: -
cdr3_aa: CATADVGLAGGGLQETQYF
cdr3_nt: TGTGCCACCGCCGACGTCGGACTAGCGGGGGGGGGCCTACAAGAGACCCAGTACTTC

j_call: TRBJ1-2
d_call: -
v_call: TRBV5-4
clone_size: -
cdr3_aa: CASSVAGGALNYGYTF
cdr3_nt: TGTGCCAGCAGCGTCGCGGGGGGAGCACTTAACTATGGCTACACCTTC

j_call: TRBJ1-4
d_call: -
v_call: TRBV11-2
clone_size: -
cdr3_aa: CASSLQGGTNEKLFF
cdr3_nt: TGTGCCAGCAGCTTACAAGGGGGAACTAATGAAAAACTGTTTTTT

j_call: TRBJ2-1
d_call: -
v_call: TRBV12-3/TRBV12-4
clone_size: -
cdr3_aa: CASSWYGNEQFF
cdr3_nt: TGTGCCAGCAGTTGGTATGGCAATGAGCAGTTCTTC

j_call: TRBJ2-3
d_call: -
v_call: TRBV7-9
clone_size: medium-sized
cdr3_aa: CASTPPDGDLADTQYF
cdr3_nt: TGTGCCAGCACCCCACCGGACGGGGATTTAGCAGATACGCAGTATTTT

j_call: TRBJ2-3
d_call: -
v_call: TRBV5-8
clone_size: -
cdr3_aa: CASSLGSTDTQYF
cdr3_nt: TGTGCCAGCAGCTTGGGTAGCACAGATACGCAGTATTTT

j_call: TRBJ1-2
d_call: -
v_call: TRBV19
clone_size: -
cdr3_aa: CASSTTGFGPDYGYTF
cdr3_nt: TGTGCCAGTAGTACAACAGGGTTCGGGCCGGACTATGGCTACACCTTC

j_call: TRBJ1-2
d_call: -
v_call: TRBV5-4
clone_size: -
cdr3_aa: CASSVSGTLSYGYTF
cdr3_nt: TGTGCCAGCAGCGTATCCGGGACCCTTTCCTATGGCTACACCTTC

j_call: TRBJ2-3
d_call: TRBD2
v_call: TRBV19
clone_size: once
cdr3_aa: CASTDRRGGTDTQYF
cdr3_nt: TGTGCCAGTACGGATCGGCGGGGGGGCACAGATACGCAGTATTTT

j_call: TRBJ1-1
d_call: -
v_call: TRBV27
clone_size: -
cdr3_aa: CASSPKGEAAFF
cdr3_nt: TGTGCCAGCAGTCCAAAGGGGGAGGCAGCTTTCTTT

j_call: TRBJ2-2
d_call: -
v_call: TRBV6-5
clone_size: -
cdr3_aa: CASRENTGELFF
cdr3_nt: TGTGCCAGCAGGGAGAACACCGGGGAGCTGTTTTTT

j_call: TRBJ2-1
d_call: TRBD2
v_call: TRBV4-2
clone_size: few
cdr3_aa: CASSQDLAGGDEQFF
cdr3_nt: TGTGCCAGCAGCCAAGATCTAGCGGGGGGTGATGAGCAGTTCTTC

j_call: TRBJ1-2
d_call: -
v_call: TRBV7-9
clone_size: -
cdr3_aa: CASSLGPHREDYGYTF
cdr3_nt: TGTGCCAGCAGCTTAGGGCCCCACAGGGAGGACTATGGCTACACCTTC

j_call: TRBJ1-3
d_call: -
v_call: TRBV5-1
clone_size: -
cdr3_aa: CASSYGLGRGNTIYF
cdr3_nt: TGCGCCAGCAGCTACGGACTGGGACGTGGAAACACCATATATTTT

j_call: TRBJ2-7
d_call: -
v_call: TRBV15
clone_size: -
cdr3_aa: CATSRDRKHEQYF
cdr3_nt: TGTGCCACCAGCAGAGATCGGAAGCACGAGCAGTACTTC

j_call: TRBJ1-1
d_call: -
v_call: TRBV9
clone_size: -
cdr3_aa: CASIPVGATGNLNTEAFF
cdr3_nt: TGTGCCAGCATCCCGGTGGGGGCCACAGGAAACCTGAACACTGAAGCTTTCTTT

j_call: TRBJ2-6
d_call: -
v_call: TRBV5-1
clone_size: -
cdr3_aa: CASSTRPSSGANVLTF
cdr3_nt: TGCGCCAGCAGCACGAGGCCCAGCTCTGGGGCCAACGTCCTGACTTTC

j_call: TRBJ1-5
d_call: -
v_call: TRBV28
clone_size: -
cdr3_aa: CASIYAEVGNQPQHF
cdr3_nt: TGTGCCAGCATCTACGCCGAGGTGGGCAATCAGCCCCAGCATTTT

j_call: TRBJ1-2
d_call: -
v_call: TRBV6-5
clone_size: few
cdr3_aa: CASSSRKGTGSYGYTF
cdr3_nt: TGTGCCAGCAGTTCCCGTAAGGGGACGGGGAGCTATGGCTACACCTTC

j_call: TRBJ1-2
d_call: -
v_call: TRBV5-1
clone_size: few
cdr3_aa: CASSPSDSQIYGYTF
cdr3_nt: TGCGCCAGCAGCCCCTCGGACAGCCAAATCTATGGCTACACCTTC

j_call: TRBJ1-1
d_call: -
v_call: TRBV23-1
clone_size: -
cdr3_aa: CASSPIRQFDLNTEAFF
cdr3_nt: TGCGCCAGCAGTCCCATTCGACAGTTCGATTTAAACACTGAAGCTTTCTTT

j_call: TRBJ1-3
d_call: -
v_call: TRBV18
clone_size: -
cdr3_aa: CASSPPGARNTIYF
cdr3_nt: TGTGCCAGCTCACCACCAGGGGCTCGAAACACCATATATTTT

j_call: TRBJ1-2
d_call: -
v_call: TRBV3-1/TRBV3-2
clone_size: -
cdr3_aa: CASSQGGVSDGYTF
cdr3_nt: TGTGCCAGCAGCCAAGGGGGGGTCTCTGATGGCTACACCTTC

j_call: TRBJ2-7
d_call: TRBD2
v_call: TRBV7-2
clone_size: -
cdr3_aa: CASSLPSGGTYSSSYEQYF
cdr3_nt: TGTGCCAGCAGCTTACCTAGCGGGGGGACTTACTCGAGCTCCTACGAGCAGTACTTC

j_call: TRBJ2-3
d_call: -
v_call: TRBV20-1
clone_size: -
cdr3_aa: CSARSSDTQYF
cdr3_nt: TGCAGTGCTAGGAGCTCAGATACGCAGTATTTT

j_call: TRBJ1-3
d_call: -
v_call: TRBV5-1
clone_size: -
cdr3_aa: CASSSAGSSVSGNTIYF
cdr3_nt: TGCGCCAGCAGCTCGGCTGGCAGCTCGGTCTCTGGAAACACCATATATTTT

j_call: TRBJ1-5
d_call: TRBD1
v_call: TRBV6-2/TRBV6-3
clone_size: -
cdr3_aa: CASSQLGTANQPQHF
cdr3_nt: TGTGCCAGCAGTCAACTTGGGACAGCTAATCAGCCCCAGCATTTT

j_call: TRBJ2-1
d_call: -
v_call: TRBV18
clone_size: once
cdr3_aa: CASSPPARAAYNEQFF
cdr3_nt: TGTGCCAGCTCACCACCAGCGCGGGCGGCCTACAATGAGCAGTTCTTC

j_call: TRBJ2-7
d_call: -
v_call: TRBV14
clone_size: -
cdr3_aa: CASSQPGDSYEQYF
cdr3_nt: TGTGCCAGCAGCCAACCGGGGGACTCCTACGAGCAGTACTTC

j_call: TRBJ1-5
d_call: -
v_call: TRBV11-3
clone_size: -
cdr3_aa: CASSPPPPQHF
cdr3_nt: TGTGCCAGCAGCCCCCCCCCGCCCCAGCATTTT

j_call: TRBJ1-1
d_call: -
v_call: TRBV27
clone_size: -
cdr3_aa: CASSLSPTLNTEAFF
cdr3_nt: TGTGCCAGCAGTTTATCGCCCACCTTGAACACTGAAGCTTTCTTT